This T cell receptor (beta chain) derives from a study of blood T cell repertoires in COVID-19. Overall study: Italy, Spain and the United States were the sources of the convalescent and acute COVID-19 samples. T cells, B-cell-depleted T cells, or PBMCs supplied cDNA or gDNA.

Trimming took off 0 bases at V and 6 bases at J, with 14 bases between the two ends. The length of the CDR3 is 15 residues. Germline loops: CDR1 SGHRS, CDR2 YFSETQ. Original handling: Amplification of reference gene primers was used by the study to estimate nucleated cell counts. Produced via immunoSEQ multiplex PCR; TCRdb's table is partial and in-frame only. The V and J calls and the clone size are those of that table, but D and trimming were determined from the DNA. The sample lists approximately 60,000 clones, about 86% occurring once. The rearrangement links TRBV5-1 to TRBJ2-3; TRBD2 might be the D (6 bases). The specimen sequenced was peripheral blood. The clonotype comes from a human donor in a cohort sampled during active COVID-19. The CDR3 DNA is TGCGCCAGCAGCTTGGGGGACTGGGCATGGGATACGCAGTATTTT. Translated, it gives CASSLGDWAWDTQYF.